This TCR beta chain was captured in a study of blood T cells in healthy people across ages. Combining a sample-barcoded 5' primer with a J-beta primer mix, a second PCR ran for roughly 7 to 12 cycles. TCRdb processed the 5' RACE reads anew with MiXCR; each CDR3 protein has one entry. This repertoire shows about 640,000 distinct CDR3 sequences, about 30% found once; its top ten account for about a sixth. This clonotype was found a few times. The sequence was collected from a woman at least 80 years old in good health. Input material: blood.

The CDR3 nucleotides are TGCGCCAGCAGCCATATGAACAGGGGTTCTAACTATGGCTACACCTTC. Amino acid sequence: CASSHMNRGSNYGYTF. The J gene is TRBJ1-2, the V gene TRBV4-3, with TRBD1 matching 7 bases. The V segment lost 3 bases and the J segment 0 bases; nucleotides outside the gene matches: 7. Germline loops: CDR1 LGHNA, CDR2 YSLEER. This CDR3 spans 16 amino acids.